This record looks at one TCR beta chain sequence and its context. The antigen is undetermined. The sample is drawn from a study of T cells after yellow fever vaccination. A single record per CDR3 protein comes from TCRdb applying MiXCR to the 5' RACE reads. The data contain around 590,000 distinct CDR3 sequences, more than 9% of them singletons. The study's findings and limits: Reappearance after the booster was seen for most primary-vaccination clones, at 95% to 96% CD4 and 75% to 90% CD8. The appearance of a small share of clonotypes in both CD4 and CD8 compartments was observed. Abundant clonotypes from the bulk population could have been carried over as contaminants into FACS-sorted repertoires. By day 5 rather than day 15, the secondary response had peaked, though it was weaker.

The origin of this receptor is a man aged 25 to 45 who received the YFV17D yellow fever vaccine. Sample: PBMCs, taken on the day of the yellow fever booster vaccination.

The CDR3 here is CASKRTSYTDTQYF. DNA for the CDR3: TGTGCCAGCAAACGGACTAGTTATACAGATACGCAGTATTTT. The chain employs TRBV7-9 and TRBJ2-3, with 7 bases that match TRBD2. V trimming: 7 bases; J trimming: 3 bases; junction bases outside the gene matches: 7. In germline, CDR1 is SEHNR, CDR2 FQNEAQ (reference sequence). The CDR3 runs 14 residues.